Below are 14 T cell receptor beta chains sequenced from a single sample in a study of CD8+ T cells in alopecia areata. Treatment: oral pan-JAK inhibitor, 5-10 mg twice daily. The authors extracted RNA and reverse transcribed it into cDNA as the sequencing template. Profiling relied on immunoSEQ multiplex PCR, and the TCRdb table lists in-frame clones only, not all of them. Of 93,000 or so clones listed, under 90% are singletons. The sequencing here drew on CD8+ T cells sorted from blood, taken between weeks 30 and 35, from a patient treated with tofacitinib. The receptors were sampled from a human donor with alopecia areata.

This sequence joins TRBV7-9 and TRBJ2-5; the D gene is possibly TRBD2 (6 bases). The end of the DNA is better explained by TRBJ2-7, so the J call may be wrong. The CDR3 has 15 amino acids. Looked up from germline, CDR1 is SEHNR and CDR2 is FQNEAQ (reference sequence). CDR3 residues: CASSPSPPGDYEQYF. The CDR3 DNA follows: TGTGCCAGCAGCCCCTCCCCCCCGGGGGACTACGAGCAGTACTTC.

This clone was found a few times. The CDR3 coding sequence is TGTGCCAGTAGTATTGGCGGGACCTACAATGAGCAGTTCTTC. Protein: CASSIGGTYNEQFF. The chain employs TRBV19 and TRBJ2-1; TRBD2 might be the D (6 bases). Germline CDR1 LNHDA, CDR2 SQIVND (reference sequence). The CDR3 totals 14 residues. The V and J ends lost 3 bases and 2 bases respectively, with 8 bases between them.

The V call is TRBV4-1, the J call TRBJ2-4; D could derive from TRBD1 or TRBD2 (7 bases each). Trimming shortened V by 0 bases and J by 12 bases, and 18 bases separated the two germline ends. Per germline, CDR1 MGHRA and CDR2 YSYEKL. This CDR3 contains 15 residues. The DNA for the CDR3 is TGCGCCAGCAGCCAAGAGGGGAGGGACAGTGGGGCTCAGTACTTC. This codes for CASSQEGRDSGAQYF.

This clone has only one observation. V gene TRBV2 combines with J gene TRBJ2-2; the D call may be TRBD1 or TRBD2 (6 bases each). The CDR3 contains 16 residues. Trimming took 6 bases from V and 5 from J, leaving 19 bases between them. Germline loops: CDR1 SNHLY, CDR2 FYNNEI. CDR3 nucleotides: TGTGCCAGCAGCGGGGGCGATTCCGACAAGACCGGGGAGCTGTTTTTT. This gives the protein CASSGGDSDKTGELFF.

The chain uses TRBV6-5 and TRBJ2-1; no clear D gene. Germline values: CDR1 MNHEY, CDR2 SVGAGI. Between the trimmed V and J ends, which lost 6 bases and 1 base, there was a span of 13 bases. The CDR3 has 15 amino acids. CDR3 sequence reads: CASSIDAVSYNEQFF. Written as DNA, the CDR3 is TGTGCCAGCAGCATAGACGCAGTTTCCTACAATGAGCAGTTCTTC.

This clone was observed a single time. The rearrangement joins TRBV5-1 to TRBJ2-7, with 8 bases matching TRBD2. The junction had 8 bases not matched to a gene; V was cut back by 6 bases and J by 3 bases. This CDR3 region has 14 residues. CDR1 is SGHRS, CDR2 YFSETQ, per germline. The CDR3 region has the DNA TGCGCCAGCACCCAGCGGGGGCCATACTACGAGCAGTACTTC. This codes for CASTQRGPYYEQYF.

CDR3 coding DNA: TGTGCCAGCAGCTTAGCGGCATTAGCAGCAGATACGCAGTATTTT. Translation gives CASSLAALAADTQYF. The chain has TRBV7-6 and TRBJ2-3; no clear D. The CDR3 spans 15 residues. V was pared by 0 bases and J by 4 bases, with 11 bases between. The germline V gene encodes CDR1 SGHVS and CDR2 FNYEAQ.

The V call is TRBV14, the J call TRBJ2-7; D not certain. The V and J ends lost 4 bases and 0 bases respectively, with 7 bases between them. The CDR3 is 13 residues long. Germline CDR1 SGHDN, CDR2 FVKESK. CDR3 region: CASSRPGSYEQYF. The CDR3 DNA reads TGTGCCAGCAGCCGGCCCGGCTCCTACGAGCAGTACTTC. Full variable domain (missing parts from reference TRBV14 and TRBJ2-7): EAGVTQFPSHSVIEKGQTVTLRCDPISGHDNLYWYRRVMGKEIKFLLHFVKESKQDESGMPNNRFLAERTGGTYSTLKVQPAELEDSGVYFCASSRPGSYEQYFGPGTRLTVT.

This rearrangement joins TRBV14 to TRBJ1-4, with no clear D. The germline V and J ends were trimmed by 2 bases and 8 bases, with 12 bases remaining between them. The CDR3 extends over 14 amino acids. Germline V gene data show CDR1 as SGHDN and CDR2 as FVKESK. CDR3 in amino acids: CASSQTSVREKLFF. The CDR3 nucleotides read TGTGCCAGCAGCCAAACGAGTGTTCGCGAAAAACTGTTTTTT.

For this clone: This sample includes further DNA sequences coding for the same CDR3. The chain is built from TRBV27 and TRBJ2-1, with a weak D call TRBD2 (6 bases). The CDR3 extends over 13 amino acids. The V gene's germline CDR1 is MNHEY and CDR2 SMNVEV (reference sequence). Trimming pared 2 bases from V and 6 bases from J, leaving 8 bases between. The DNA for the CDR3 is TGTGCCAGCAGTTTAATGGGGGGCAATGAGCAGTTCTTC. It yields the protein CASSLMGGNEQFF.

In this sample, this clone turned up a few times. The genes are TRBV4-2 and TRBJ2-1, with D tentatively TRBD1 or TRBD2 (6 bases each). The CDR3 length is 14 residues. Germline V gene lookup returns CDR1 LGHNA and CDR2 YNFKEQ. V dropped 5 bases and J dropped 6 bases, with 14 bases sitting between them. Written as DNA, the CDR3 is TGTGCCAGCAGCGATCCGGGGGCCTCCAATGAGCAGTTCTTC. Encoded protein: CASSDPGASNEQFF.

The CDR3 DNA reads as TGCGCCAGCAGCGCTCGGGCAGGGGTGACCTACGAGCAGTACTTC. Amino acid sequence: CASSARAGVTYEQYF. This chain uses TRBV4-1 with TRBJ2-7, with D tentatively TRBD1 (6 bases). Per the germline V gene, CDR1 is MGHRA and CDR2 is YSYEKL. This CDR3 has 15 residues. The V and J ends lost 5 bases and 2 bases respectively, with 16 bases between them.

This sequence joins TRBV7-2 and TRBJ2-7, with 11 bases identical to TRBD2. Germline V gene lookup returns CDR1 SGHTA and CDR2 FQGNSA. V was pared by 5 bases and J by 4 bases, with 10 bases of the junction left unmatched. The CDR3 extends over 16 amino acids. DNA for the CDR3: TGTGCCAGCAGCGCAACCCTTACTAGCGGGAGTTACGAGCAGTACTTC. Protein product: CASSATLTSGSYEQYF.

The V and J genes are TRBV6-1 and TRBJ2-7, with 13 nucleotides matching TRBD2. The CDR3 runs 17 residues. CDR1 MNHNS and CDR2 SASEGT come from the germline V gene. J lost 1 base, V lost 0 bases, and 3 bases had no gene match. The CDR3 DNA follows: TGTGCCAGCAGTGAAGCGACTAGCGGGGGGCTTTCCTACGAGCAGTACTTC. Its translation is CASSEATSGGLSYEQYF.